This T cell receptor beta chain derives from a study of control samples from healthy donors and cancer patients. V was clipped by 8 bases and J by 1 base, with 20 bases between them. Germline lookup yields CDR1 SQVTM and CDR2 ANQGSEA. CDR3 length equals 15 residues. Data came from immunoSEQ multiplex PCR; TCRdb stores just in-frame clones and leaves some out. Found here are around 30,000 clones, roughly 92% of them singletons; the top ten hold approximately 1.7%. The chain links TRBV29-1 to TRBJ2-5, with D maybe TRBD1 (6 bases). The sample comprised PBMCs. The sequence came from a man aged 40-49 years with colorectal cancer. The CDR3 DNA reads as TGCAGCTATGGAATAGGGGGATCTGGCCAAGAGACCCAGTACTTC. Encoded protein: CSYGIGGSGQETQYF.